This passage covers 10 T cell receptor beta chains from one sample sequenced in a study of HIV-infected children after antiretroviral therapy interruption. A 3' RACE protocol on RNA, with unique molecular identifiers, produced the TCR library. One entry per CDR3 protein results from TCRdb running MiXCR on the 3' RACE reads. The sample lists about 89,000 distinct CDR3 sequences, around 6.9% occurring once. Treatment: PENTA 11 planned treatment interruption arm or continuous ART arm. The sample here was CD45RA+ CD4+ T cells from PBMCs, pooled from several time points, taken from a donor given antiretroviral therapy, either interrupted or continuous. Described subset: naive CD4+ CD45RA+ CD45RO- T cells. These receptors all stem from a pool of human donors with HIV.

The J gene is TRBJ2-1, the V gene TRBV12-3 or TRBV12-4, with D unresolved. CDR3 size: 14 residues. Trimming pared 2 bases from V and 8 bases from J, leaving 13 bases between. Written as DNA, the CDR3 is TGTGCCAGCAGTTTACTGGTAGCATCAGATGAGCAGTTCTTC. Residues: CASSLLVASDEQFF.

This clonotype was observed many times. The V and J genes are TRBV5-6 and TRBJ2-7; D uncertain. The CDR3 runs 15 residues. The V gene's germline CDR1 is SGHDT and CDR2 YYEEEE. V was trimmed by 0 bases and J by 0 bases, leaving 10 bases between them. CDR3 residues: CASSLGSVSSYEQYF. The CDR3 nucleotides read TGTGCCAGCAGCTTGGGATCAGTGAGCTCCTACGAGCAGTACTTC.

The chain joins TRBV12-3 or TRBV12-4 to TRBJ2-2; perhaps TRBD2 as D (6 bases). V lost 0 bases and J 4 bases, leaving 15 bases between the germline ends. The CDR3 runs to 17 residues. CDR3 DNA sequence: TGTGCCAGCAGTTTAGCGGAGGGGCAATGGGGCACCGGGGAGCTGTTTTTT. Protein sequence: CASSLAEGQWGTGELFF.

This chain links TRBV19 with TRBJ2-7; the D call may be TRBD1 or TRBD2 (5 bases each). This CDR3 is built from 14 residues. Germline V gives CDR1 LNHDA, CDR2 SQIVND (reference sequence). The V end was cut by 3 bases, the J end by 4 bases, with 13 bases between. The CDR3 loop is CASSMGEGWYEQYF. CDR3 sequence (DNA): TGTGCCAGTAGTATGGGGGAAGGTTGGTACGAGCAGTACTTC.

This clonotype was counted at least ten times. This chain connects TRBV18 to TRBJ2-3; a possible D gene is TRBD2 (6 bases). Germline V gene sequence: CDR1 KGHSH, CDR2 LQKENI. V lost 9 bases, J lost 2 bases, and 24 bases lay in between. The length of the CDR3 is 17 residues. CDR3 sequence reads: CASRTLPSVHVTDTQYF. The CDR3 region has the DNA TGTGCCAGTCGCACGCTCCCTAGCGTTCATGTCACAGATACGCAGTATTTT.

This rearrangement joins TRBV27 to TRBJ2-1, with 11 bases fitting TRBD2. Germline CDR1 MNHEY, CDR2 SMNVEV (reference sequence). After removal of 6 bases from V and 7 bases from J, the junction contained 5 bases not matched to a gene. CDR3 length equals 14 residues. The CDR3 coding sequence is TGTGCCAGCAGAGTAGCGGGGGGGCGGAATGAGCAGTTCTTC. It encodes CASRVAGGRNEQFF.

This chain uses TRBV6-2 or TRBV6-3 with TRBJ2-1; D gene ambiguous. The ends were cut back, 3 bases at V and 7 bases at J, with 4 bases in the middle. The CDR3 has 11 residues. Germline-derived CDR1 and CDR2 are MNHEY and SVGEGT. CDR3 sequence: CASSYLNEQFF. In DNA form, the CDR3 reads TGTGCCAGCAGTTATCTGAATGAGCAGTTCTTC.

This chain connects TRBV6-6 to TRBJ2-1; a possible D gene is TRBD1 (7 bases). Trimming removed 5 bases from V and 3 bases from J, with 11 bases in between. Germline V CDR1 and CDR2: MNHNY, SVGAGI (reference sequence). CDR3 size: 14 residues. For the CDR3, the DNA is TGTGCCAGCAGTGCGGGACAGAGCTACAATGAGCAGTTCTTC. This sequence encodes CASSAGQSYNEQFF.

This clonotype was counted many times. The rearrangement links TRBV18 to TRBJ2-1, with a possible D match to TRBD2 (6 bases). In germline, CDR1 is KGHSH, CDR2 LQKENI. CDR3 length equals 17 residues. The V end lost 3 bases, the J end lost 3 bases, and 18 bases lay between the germline ends. The CDR3: CASSPGDFQGDYNEQFF. The CDR3 bases are TGTGCCAGCTCACCCGGGGACTTTCAGGGTGACTACAATGAGCAGTTCTTC.

This clonotype has a count of ten or more. This chain uses TRBV7-9 with TRBJ2-3; D tentatively reads TRBD1 or TRBD2 (5 bases each). Germline CDR1 reads SEHNR; CDR2 reads FQNEAQ (reference sequence). V was shortened by 3 bases and J by 4 bases, with 20 bases between the two germline ends. This CDR3 is 17 amino acids long. In nucleotides, the CDR3 is TGTGCCAGCAGCTTTGCCCTCAGAGGGGCTGTCGCAGATACGCAGTATTTT. Its translation is CASSFALRGAVADTQYF.